The T cell receptor beta chain described here comes from a study of shared clonotypes between healthy human individuals. The CDR3 extends over 13 amino acids. Germline V gene data show CDR1 as SGHRS and CDR2 as YFSETQ. The germline V and J ends were trimmed by 2 bases and 3 bases, with 8 bases remaining between them. The table came from immunoSEQ multiplex PCR; TCRdb's copy has only in-frame clones and leaves some out. The table lists under 2,500,000 clones, nearly 97% of them singletons. The count of this clone is one. As yet, its antigen is unknown. Study observations and caveats: Larger estimated richness was generally seen in naive subsets than in memory subsets.

The clonotype was recovered from a man in his late teens or twenties in good health. The gene calls are TRBV5-1 and TRBJ2-5, with D unclear. Sequencing used naive CD4+ T cells sorted from blood. Noted subset: CD45RA+ positively selected. As DNA, the CDR3 is TGCGCCAGCAGCTTCAACGGTGAAGAGACCCAGTACTTC. Its translation: CASSFNGEETQYF.